The 25 T cell receptor beta chains below all came from one sample that was sequenced in a study of immune heterogeneity within non-small cell lung tumors. Template input, which was bulk tumor genomic DNA, totaled roughly 590 ng per sample. The authors collected several far-apart biopsies from each primary tumor during surgery. Patients had untreated, newly diagnosed non-small cell lung cancer and underwent curative surgery. Multiplex PCR relied on 32 V and 13 J primers to amplify TCR beta CDR3. MiXCR, applied by TCRdb to the multiplex PCR reads, yields one record per CDR3 protein. The table has about 20,000 distinct CDR3 sequences, less than 35% seen once. What was sequenced was lung tumor tissue. The receptors were sampled from a man aged 35 to 55 with non-small cell lung cancer.

The V gene is TRBV30, the J gene TRBJ2-5; TRBD1 matches at 9 bases. The CDR3 totals 17 residues. The germline V gene encodes CDR1 GTSNPN and CDR2 SVGIG (reference sequence). V shed 4 bases and J 5 bases; nucleotides not matched to a gene: 17. For the CDR3, the DNA is TGTGCCTGGACCTCGGGGAGGGGACAGGGACAATGGGAGACCCAGTACTTC. Translation: CAWTSGRGQGQWETQYF.

This chain connects TRBV11-2 to TRBJ2-3, with 14 bases lining up with TRBD2. The junction had 6 bases not matched to a gene; V was cut back by 4 bases and J by 3 bases. The CDR3 has 17 residues. Germline CDR1 and CDR2: SGHAT and FQNNGV. The CDR3 DNA is TGTGCCAGCAGCTGGTCCGGGACTAGCGGGAGTACAGATACGCAGTATTTT. The encoded protein is CASSWSGTSGSTDTQYF.

J is TRBJ1-2 and V is TRBV5-8; TRBD1 matches 10 bases. Germline V CDR1 and CDR2: SGHTS, YDEGEE. This CDR3 comprises 16 residues. V was pared by 2 bases and J by 5 bases, with 9 bases of the junction left unmatched. The CDR3 bases are TGTGCCAGCAGCTTTTACTATCCGGGACAGGGGTATGGCTACACCTTC. Translation: CASSFYYPGQGYGYTF.

The J gene is TRBJ2-2, the V gene TRBV9; D is perhaps TRBD2 (6 bases). In germline, CDR1 is SGDLS, CDR2 YYNGEE. V was cut by 4 bases and J by 5 bases, with 21 bases left in between. The CDR3 spans 17 residues. Here the CDR3 reads CASSPSSWRALTGELFF. CDR3 bases: TGTGCCAGCAGCCCCAGTAGCTGGAGGGCCCTTACCGGGGAGCTGTTTTTT.

This clonotype showed up many times. This chain connects TRBV24-1 to TRBJ2-3, with D unclear. Trimming pared 0 bases from V and 6 bases from J, leaving 12 bases between. The CDR3 is 15 amino acids. Germline V gives CDR1 KGHDR, CDR2 SFDVKD. As DNA, the CDR3 is TGTGCCACCAGTGATTTGGACGCTACCGGGGATACGCAGTATTTT. It yields the protein CATSDLDATGDTQYF.

The chain carries TRBV9 and TRBJ2-6, with TRBD1 matching 7 bases. Trimming took 6 bases from V and 4 from J; bases not matched to a gene: 4. Germline loops: CDR1 SGDLS, CDR2 YYNGEE. This CDR3 region has 14 residues. CDR3 protein: CASTDRAGANVLTF. CDR3 sequence (DNA): TGTGCCAGCACCGACAGGGCCGGGGCCAACGTCCTGACTTTC.

Notes on this clonotype: This may stem from a read error, because a much larger clone lies one nucleotide away. The rearrangement links TRBV13 to TRBJ2-7, with D uncertain. The CDR3 has 15 amino acids. V was shortened by 0 bases and J by 4 bases, with 13 bases between the two germline ends. The germline V gene encodes CDR1 PRHDT and CDR2 FYEKMQ (reference sequence). The CDR3 protein is CASSLGSVRGYEQYF. The CDR3 nucleotides are TGTGCCAGCAGCTTAGGGAGCGTGAGAGGATACGAGCAGTACTTC. Full variable domain (remainder filled in from reference TRBV13 and TRBJ2-7): AAGVIQSPRHLIKEKRETATLKCYPIPRHDTVYWYQQGPGQDPQFLISFYEKMQSDKGSIPDRFSAQQFSDYHSELNMSSLELGDSALYFCASSLGSVRGYEQYFGPGTRLTVT.

This clonotype occurred many times. The chain employs TRBV19 and TRBJ2-7; 7 bases match TRBD1. This CDR3 contains 13 residues. With 4 bases clipped from V and 7 bases from J, the junction kept 7 bases outside the gene matches. Germline lookup yields CDR1 LNHDA and CDR2 SQIVND (reference sequence). CDR3 in DNA: TGTGCCAGTAGTACCACTACAGGGGATGAGCAGTACTTC. This gives the protein CASSTTTGDEQYF.

This clonotype was observed at least ten times. The chain is built from TRBV19 and TRBJ2-1, with no clear D. Germline CDR1 is LNHDA and CDR2 is SQIVND (reference sequence). The CDR3 is 15 residues long. The V end was cut by 7 bases, the J end by 3 bases, with 16 bases between. In nucleotides, the CDR3 is TGTGCCAGTACCGTTACGAACCTGAACTACAATGAGCAGTTCTTC. Translation: CASTVTNLNYNEQFF.

This chain connects TRBV5-1 to TRBJ2-2; 8 bases agree with TRBD2. With V trimmed by 0 bases and J by 6 bases, 7 bases remained unmatched. Germline CDR1 reads SGHRS; CDR2 reads YFSETQ. This CDR3 region has 16 residues. As DNA, the CDR3 is TGCGCCAGCAGCTTGGCGGGGGGGGCGCAAGCCGGGGAGCTGTTTTTT. This codes for CASSLAGGAQAGELFF.

Relative to its sample, this clonotype is medium-sized. This chain links TRBV4-3 with TRBJ1-2, with D unclear. Trimming took 0 bases from V and 4 from J, leaving 9 bases between them. This CDR3 region has 14 residues. Germline CDR1 is LGHNA and CDR2 is YSLEER. This CDR3 reads CASSQEALLYGYTF. DNA of the CDR3: TGCGCCAGCAGCCAAGAGGCTCTGCTCTATGGCTACACCTTC.

This clonotype was counted many times. V and J are TRBV20-1 and TRBJ1-1, with D tentatively TRBD1 (5 bases). Germline CDR1 reads DFQATT; CDR2 reads SNEGSKA (reference sequence). The length of the CDR3 is 10 residues. The V end was cut by 1 base, the J end by 11 bases, with 8 bases between. CDR3 loop: CSARAPGAFF. In DNA, the CDR3 is TGCAGTGCTAGAGCTCCAGGGGCTTTCTTT.

This clonotype was observed a few times. V usage is TRBV11-3 and J usage is TRBJ2-3; the D gene is possibly TRBD2 (5 bases). CDR3 length: 14 amino acids. Trimming left V 6 bases short and J 2 bases short, with 12 bases between. CDR1 is SGHNT, CDR2 YENEEA, per germline. The CDR3 here is CASRREGFTDTQYF. As DNA, the CDR3 is TGTGCCAGCAGACGTGAGGGCTTCACAGATACGCAGTATTTT.

Relative to its sample, this clonotype is medium-sized. The genes are TRBV10-2 and TRBJ2-3, with no clear D. The ends were cut back, 6 bases at V and 1 base at J, with 5 bases in the middle. Germline V gene data show CDR1 as WSHSY and CDR2 as SAAADI. The CDR3 loop spans 12 amino acids. In DNA form, the CDR3 reads TGCGCCAGCAGGGACGGCACAGATACGCAGTATTTT. It specifies CASRDGTDTQYF.

This clonotype was seen more than once but under ten times. The chain employs TRBV19 and TRBJ1-1; D is ambiguous. Trimming stripped 7 bases from V and 0 bases from J, with 15 bases between. Germline V gene lookup returns CDR1 LNHDA and CDR2 SQIVND (reference sequence). The CDR3 is 15 amino acids. The CDR3 DNA is TGTGCCAGTAATGTGGCGGGCAGCATGAACACTGAAGCTTTCTTT. Translation gives CASNVAGSMNTEAFF.

The table lists this clonotype with many counts. At one end the junction does not follow the germline gene, possibly because of a read error. V and J are TRBV11-3 and TRBJ1-3; D is perhaps TRBD1 (5 bases). The CDR3 spans 12 residues. The germline CDR1 and CDR2 sequences are SGHNT and YENEEA. CDR3 region: CASSSRDSPLNF. In DNA, the CDR3 is TGTGCCAGCAGCTCCCGGGACTCCCCGTTGAATTTT.

This clonotype was seen ten or more times. J is TRBJ1-2 and V is TRBV19, with D possibly being TRBD1 (6 bases). V dropped 6 bases and J dropped 7 bases, with 21 bases sitting between them. Germline V CDR1 and CDR2: LNHDA, SQIVND (reference sequence). CDR3 length: 15 amino acids. For the CDR3, the DNA is TGTGCCAGTAGAGCCCCCGGGACAAGGTTGGGTGGCTACACCTTC. Translated: CASRAPGTRLGGYTF.

On this clonotype: One base away lies a much larger clone, so this may be a sequencing read error. The V and J genes are TRBV19 and TRBJ2-1; D gene ambiguous. The CDR3 is 14 amino acids. V was pared by 3 bases and J by 7 bases, with 13 bases between. Germline CDR1 is LNHDA and CDR2 is SQIVND (reference sequence). In DNA, the CDR3 is TGTGCCAGTAGTATGTTGTCGGCTATAAATGAGCAGTTCTTC. Encoded protein: CASSMLSAINEQFF.

This clonotype came up many times. The rearrangement uses TRBV12-3 or TRBV12-4 and TRBJ2-1, with D tentatively TRBD1 (6 bases). V lost 5 bases to trimming and J lost 10 bases, with 12 bases between them. This CDR3 is 12 amino acids long. The CDR3 reads CASSPRGTEQFF. Here the CDR3 DNA reads TGTGCCAGCAGTCCTAGGGGGACAGAGCAGTTCTTC.

This clonotype was observed a handful of times. The J gene is TRBJ2-3, the V gene TRBV24-1; TRBD2 matches 10 bases. The V gene end was trimmed by 3 bases and the J gene end by 1 base; junction bases not matched to a gene: 12. The CDR3 has 19 amino acids. The V gene's germline CDR1 is KGHDR and CDR2 SFDVKD. Here the CDR3 DNA reads TGTGCCACCAGTGATCCTAGCGGGAGAGGTTCTGTAGGCACAGATACGCAGTATTTT. It translates to CATSDPSGRGSVGTDTQYF.

This clonotype was recorded at least ten times. The gene calls are TRBV6-1 and TRBJ2-3, with D possibly being TRBD2 (6 bases). V lost 6 bases, J lost 2 bases, and 18 bases lay in between. CDR1 is MNHNS, CDR2 SASEGT, per germline. CDR3 length equals 16 residues. The CDR3: CASSPRGAGSTDTQYF. The CDR3 bases are TGTGCCAGCAGCCCTAGAGGAGCGGGCTCCACAGATACGCAGTATTTT.

The chain joins TRBV10-3 to TRBJ2-7, with 7 bases lining up with TRBD1. This CDR3 comprises 13 residues. Germline CDR1 ENHRY, CDR2 SYGVKD. CDR3 amino acids: CAVAGDSSYEQYF. In DNA form, the CDR3 reads TGTGCGGTCGCAGGGGACAGCTCCTACGAGCAGTACTTC.

This clonotype came up once. V and J are TRBV4-2 and TRBJ2-7; TRBD1 matches at 8 bases. CDR3 length: 15 residues. The J segment lost 3 bases and the V segment lost 1 base, leaving 5 bases of the junction unmatched. The germline CDR1 and CDR2 sequences are LGHNA and YNFKEQ. The CDR3 DNA reads TGTGCCAGCAGCCAAGCTCCCGGACAGGGCTACGAGCAGTACTTC. Amino acid sequence: CASSQAPGQGYEQYF.

The CDR3 DNA reads as TGTGCCAGCAGTATCACAACAGGGCGCGGGGAGCTGTTTTTT. Translated: CASSITTGRGELFF. The V and J genes are TRBV5-5 and TRBJ2-2; a possible D gene is TRBD1 (6 bases). Germline V lookup: CDR1 SGHKS, CDR2 YYEKEE (reference sequence). The CDR3 covers 14 residues. Trimming left V 5 bases short and J 7 bases short, with 15 bases between.

Comment on this clonotype: A read error may explain this, as a much larger clone is one base away. The chain combines TRBV27 with TRBJ1-5; D remains unclear. The CDR3 sequence is 15 residues long. The germline CDR1 and CDR2 sequences are MNHEY and SMNVEV (reference sequence). The germline V and J ends were trimmed by 7 bases and 2 bases, with 15 bases remaining between them. CDR3 protein: CASKGGIGGNQPQHF. The CDR3 coding sequence is TGTGCCAGCAAGGGAGGGATTGGTGGCAATCAGCCCCAGCATTTT.